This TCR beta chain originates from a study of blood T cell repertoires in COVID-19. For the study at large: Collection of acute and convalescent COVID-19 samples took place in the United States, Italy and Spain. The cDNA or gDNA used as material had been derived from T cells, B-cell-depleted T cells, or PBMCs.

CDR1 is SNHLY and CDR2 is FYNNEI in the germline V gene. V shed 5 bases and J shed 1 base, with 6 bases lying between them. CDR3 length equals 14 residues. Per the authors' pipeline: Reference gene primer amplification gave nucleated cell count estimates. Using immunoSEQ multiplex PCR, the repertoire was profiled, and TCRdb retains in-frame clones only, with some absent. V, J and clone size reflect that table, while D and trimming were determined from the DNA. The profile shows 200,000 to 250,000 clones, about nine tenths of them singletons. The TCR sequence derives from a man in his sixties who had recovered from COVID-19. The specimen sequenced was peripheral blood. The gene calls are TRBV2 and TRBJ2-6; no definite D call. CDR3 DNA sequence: TGTGCCAGCAGTACAGCTTCTGGGGCCAACGTCCTGACTTTC. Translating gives CASSTASGANVLTF.